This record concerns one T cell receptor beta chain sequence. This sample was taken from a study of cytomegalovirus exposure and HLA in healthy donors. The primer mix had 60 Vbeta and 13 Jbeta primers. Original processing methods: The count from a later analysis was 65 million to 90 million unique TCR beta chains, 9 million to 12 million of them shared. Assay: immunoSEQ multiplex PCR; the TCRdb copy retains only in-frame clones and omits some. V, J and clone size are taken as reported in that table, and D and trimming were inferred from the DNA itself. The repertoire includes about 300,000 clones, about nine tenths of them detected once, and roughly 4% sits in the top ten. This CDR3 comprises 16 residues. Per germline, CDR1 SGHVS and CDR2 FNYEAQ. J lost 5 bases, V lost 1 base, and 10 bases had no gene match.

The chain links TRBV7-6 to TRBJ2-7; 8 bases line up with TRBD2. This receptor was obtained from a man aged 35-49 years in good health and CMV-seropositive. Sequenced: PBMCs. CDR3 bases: TGTGCCAGCAGCTTAGTAGCGGGATCTCTCCCCCACGAGCAGTACTTC. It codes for CASSLVAGSLPHEQYF.